Presented here are 24 T cell receptor beta chains from one specimen sequenced in a study of Ad26.COV2.S vaccination and SARS-CoV-2 variants. Clones were sequenced by immunoSEQ multiplex PCR, and TCRdb holds only the in-frame ones, with some missing. In the table there are about 350,000 clones, 70% to 90% of which are singletons. Treatment given: roughly 19 received Ad26.COV2.S at low or high dose, single or two shots; several received placebo; per-sample allocation not given. The samples date from day 63 after the first vaccine or placebo injection. The source material was peripheral blood, sampled in a trial of Ad26.COV2.S vaccine versus placebo. These receptors were obtained from a person between 18 and 65 years old who received the Ad26.COV2.S COVID-19 vaccine or a placebo.

The rearrangement links TRBV18 to TRBJ2-7, with TRBD2 matching 7 bases. The germline CDR1 and CDR2 sequences are KGHSH and LQKENI. The CDR3 length is 12 residues. V was clipped by 4 bases and J by 5 bases; unmatched bases: 2. CDR3 protein: CASSREGHEQYF. As DNA, the CDR3 is TGTGCCAGCTCACGGGAGGGCCACGAGCAGTACTTC.

The V call is TRBV5-1, the J call TRBJ2-3, with TRBD1 as a possible D gene (6 bases). V was pared by 5 bases and J by 4 bases, with 17 bases between. This CDR3 spans 15 amino acids. CDR1 and CDR2 from the germline V gene are SGHRS and YFSETQ. The CDR3 protein is CASSYNRVGSDTQYF. The CDR3 bases are TGCGCCAGCAGTTATAACAGGGTTGGTTCAGATACGCAGTATTTT.

J is TRBJ1-1 and V is TRBV6-2 or TRBV6-3; D gene unclear. Germline V lookup: CDR1 MNHEY, CDR2 SVGEGT. V was trimmed by 0 bases and J by 3 bases, leaving 5 bases between them. This CDR3 comprises 13 residues. Here the CDR3 DNA reads TGTGCCAGCAGTTACTCGACATACACTGAAGCTTTCTTT. It is translated as CASSYSTYTEAFF.

The rearrangement links TRBV7-9 to TRBJ1-2; TRBD1 is a possible D gene (5 bases). The CDR3 is made up of 13 amino acids. The V gene lost 5 bases and the J gene lost 2 bases, with 9 bases spanning the gap. Germline CDR1 SEHNR, CDR2 FQNEAQ (reference sequence). CDR3 in amino acids: CASSRDGNYGYTF. The CDR3 DNA is TGTGCCAGCAGCCGGGACGGAAACTATGGCTACACCTTC.

V is TRBV5-1 and J is TRBJ2-5; D is possibly TRBD1 (7 bases). CDR1 and CDR2 from the germline V gene are SGHRS and YFSETQ. Trimming took off 8 bases at V and 1 base at J, with 15 bases between the two ends. The CDR3 loop spans 14 amino acids. The CDR3 sequence is CASSRQGLQETQYF. CDR3 nucleotide sequence: TGCGCCAGTTCAAGACAGGGACTCCAAGAGACCCAGTACTTC.

J is TRBJ2-5 and V is TRBV6-2 or TRBV6-3, with 7 positions matching TRBD2. CDR1 and CDR2 (germline): MNHEY, SVGEGT. The V gene end was trimmed by 5 bases and the J gene end by 5 bases; junction bases not matched to a gene: 11. This CDR3 region has 15 residues. The CDR3 spells CASSKTGTIMETQYF. In nucleotides, the CDR3 is TGTGCCAGCAGTAAGACCGGGACTATAATGGAGACCCAGTACTTC.

Turning to this clone: At the DNA level, this CDR3 is encoded by other sequences in the same sample as well. This rearrangement joins TRBV20-1 to TRBJ2-1, with 11 bases that match TRBD2. J was trimmed by 3 bases and V by 3 bases; bases with no gene match: 1. In germline, CDR1 is DFQATT, CDR2 SNEGSKA (reference sequence). The CDR3 is 14 amino acids. This chain's CDR3 is CSASGTSGYNEQFF. CDR3 bases: TGCAGTGCTAGTGGGACTAGCGGCTACAATGAGCAGTTCTTC.

This chain links TRBV28 with TRBJ2-2; TRBD2 aligns across 13 bases. Germline loops: CDR1 MDHEN, CDR2 SYDVKM. The CDR3 is 19 amino acids. With V trimmed by 3 bases and J by 6 bases, 13 bases remained unmatched. For the CDR3, the DNA is TGTGCCAGCAGTTTCCTCCCCGGACTAGCGGGAGTTATTGCCGGGGAGCTGTTTTTT. Protein product: CASSFLPGLAGVIAGELFF.

V usage is TRBV28 and J usage is TRBJ1-6; D uncertain. V lost 3 bases and J 4 bases, leaving 7 bases between the germline ends. The germline gives CDR1 MDHEN, CDR2 SYDVKM. The CDR3 is 14 amino acids. In DNA, the CDR3 is TGTGCCAGCAGTTTGGAGGGATATAATTCACCCCTCCACTTT. Its translation is CASSLEGYNSPLHF.

CDR3 residues: CSALDSYEQYF. The CDR3 DNA reads as TGCAGTGCACTGGACAGCTACGAGCAGTACTTC. The rearrangement uses TRBV20-1 and TRBJ2-7, with D perhaps matching TRBD1 (6 bases). Germline CDR1 and CDR2: DFQATT and SNEGSKA (reference sequence). Trimming took off 6 bases at V and 3 bases at J, with 9 bases between the two ends. CDR3 length equals 11 residues.

This clone was observed a single time. This chain links TRBV9 with TRBJ1-3; D is perhaps TRBD1 (6 bases). Germline assignment: CDR1 SGDLS and CDR2 YYNGEE. Trimming cost V 0 bases and J 0 bases, with 16 bases left between them. The CDR3 is made up of 18 amino acids. This chain's CDR3 is CASSVAPQGSASGNTIYF. The CDR3 DNA is TGTGCCAGCAGCGTAGCCCCCCAGGGGAGTGCCTCTGGAAACACCATATATTTT.

This rearrangement joins TRBV9 to TRBJ2-7; D might be TRBD1 (5 bases). The CDR3 has 13 amino acids. V was trimmed by 0 bases and J by 6 bases, leaving 10 bases between them. The germline V gene has CDR1 SGDLS and CDR2 YYNGEE. The CDR3 region is CASSVAGAGEQYF. The CDR3 region has the DNA TGTGCCAGCAGCGTAGCTGGGGCTGGCGAGCAGTACTTC.

This clone appeared once. As DNA, the CDR3 is TGTGCCAGCAGTTCGTACCGGACAGGGGAACTCGAGCAGTACTTC. Encoded protein: CASSSYRTGELEQYF. The chain recombines TRBV6-2 or TRBV6-3 with TRBJ2-7; 9 bases align to TRBD1. CDR1 MNHEY and CDR2 SVGEGT come from the germline V gene. The V and J ends lost 4 bases and 6 bases, in that order; junction bases with no gene match: 10. The CDR3 sequence is 15 residues long.

The V gene is TRBV15, the J gene TRBJ1-2, with 7 bases lining up with TRBD1. The germline gives CDR1 LNHNV, CDR2 YYDKDF (reference sequence). V lost 7 bases, J lost 3 bases, and 5 bases stayed unmatched. This CDR3 has 13 residues. In DNA form, the CDR3 reads TGTGCCACCACGGCCGACAGGGACTATGGCTACACCTTC. Amino acids: CATTADRDYGYTF.

The V and J genes are TRBV6-5 and TRBJ1-1; D ambiguous. CDR3 length equals 13 residues. Trimming stripped 6 bases from V and 4 bases from J, with 12 bases between. Germline CDR1 MNHEY, CDR2 SVGAGI. The CDR3 DNA reads TGTGCCAGCAGGAACGAGGGTATCACTGAAGCTTTCTTT. The encoded protein is CASRNEGITEAFF.

This clone was seen just once. Other DNA sequences from this sample encode an identical CDR3 as well. Here the CDR3 DNA reads TGTGCCAGTAGTATTACGGTGAACACTGAAGCTTTCTTT. Translated, it gives CASSITVNTEAFF. V is TRBV19 and J is TRBJ1-1; D ambiguous. The germline V gene encodes CDR1 LNHDA and CDR2 SQIVND (reference sequence). The CDR3 covers 13 residues. V lost 3 bases, J lost 0 bases, and 5 bases lay in between.

The gene calls are TRBV5-1 and TRBJ2-3; 9 bases line up with TRBD1. V shed 2 bases, J shed 3 bases, and the junction held 4 bases outside the gene matches. The CDR3 runs 15 residues. CDR1 is SGHRS, CDR2 YFSETQ, per germline. The CDR3 region has the DNA TGCGCCAGCAGCTTTTCGGGACAGGGAACAGATACGCAGTATTTT. Translation: CASSFSGQGTDTQYF.

The chain employs TRBV5-6 and TRBJ2-7, with a possible D match to TRBD1 (6 bases). The CDR3 runs to 16 residues. Germline loops: CDR1 SGHDT, CDR2 YYEEEE. Trimming left V 1 base short and J 0 bases short, with 14 bases between. CDR3 sequence (DNA): TGTGCCAGCAGCTTGTGGACGTTGACAGGCTCCTACGAGCAGTACTTC. Amino acid sequence: CASSLWTLTGSYEQYF. Using reference TRBV5-6 and TRBJ2-7 for the parts outside the CDR3, the full variable domain is DAGVTQSPTHLIKTRGQQVTLRCSPKSGHDTVSWYQQALGQGPQFIFQYYEEEERQRGNFPDRFSGHQFPNYSSELNVNALLLGDSALYLCASSLWTLTGSYEQYFGPGTRLTVT.

The chain employs TRBV7-6 and TRBJ2-1; TRBD1 matches at 7 bases. Trimming removed 3 bases from V and 7 bases from J; junction bases left unmatched: 6. The V gene's germline CDR1 is SGHVS and CDR2 FNYEAQ. This CDR3 has 14 residues. The CDR3 nucleotides read TGTGCCAGCAGCTTCGACGACAGGGCAAATGAGCAGTTCTTC. As protein: CASSFDDRANEQFF.

Here the CDR3 reads CASSTYYRGTYEQYF. Written as DNA, the CDR3 is TGTGCCAGTAGTACATACTACCGGGGGACCTACGAGCAGTACTTC. The genes are TRBV19 and TRBJ2-7; maybe TRBD2 (6 bases). V shed 4 bases and J shed 2 bases, with 15 bases lying between them. Germline V gene lookup returns CDR1 LNHDA and CDR2 SQIVND (reference sequence). This CDR3 comprises 15 residues. The full variable domain, rest sourced from reference TRBV19 and TRBJ2-7, is DGGITQSPKYLFRKEGQNVTLSCEQNLNHDAMYWYRQDPGQGLRLIYYSQIVNDFQKGDIAEGYSVSREKKESFPLTVTSAQKNPTAFYLCASSTYYRGTYEQYFGPGTRLTVT.

This sequence joins TRBV6-1 and TRBJ1-4; 7 bases are shared with TRBD1. The germline V gene has CDR1 MNHNS and CDR2 SASEGT. The CDR3 consists of 16 residues. V dropped 3 bases and J dropped 3; count of bases not matched to a gene: 7. This CDR3 is CASSDRTGTANEKLFF. CDR3 bases: TGTGCCAGCAGTGACCGAACCGGGACAGCTAATGAAAAACTGTTTTTT.

V usage is TRBV3-1 (or the pseudogene TRBV3-2) and J usage is TRBJ2-1, with 8 bases that match TRBD2. This CDR3 is 13 amino acids long. Germline values: CDR1 LGHDT, CDR2 YNNKEL (reference sequence). The trim removed 0 bases at V and 13 bases at J, leaving 5 bases unmatched. The chain's CDR3 is CASSQDDSGGQFF. Written as DNA, the CDR3 is TGTGCCAGCAGCCAAGATGACAGCGGGGGCCAGTTCTTC.

This clone was found a few times. The chain employs TRBV20-1 and TRBJ2-3; D remains unclear. Germline CDR1 DFQATT, CDR2 SNEGSKA (reference sequence). V lost 3 bases, J lost 1 base, and 5 bases lay in between. This CDR3 comprises 12 residues. This CDR3 is CSASAGTDTQYF. Written as DNA, the CDR3 is TGCAGTGCTAGTGCGGGCACAGATACGCAGTATTTT.

This chain connects TRBV27 to TRBJ2-5, with 7 bases fitting TRBD1. Germline V gene data show CDR1 as MNHEY and CDR2 as SMNVEV (reference sequence). This CDR3 has 19 amino acids. The V segment lost 6 bases and the J segment 0 bases; nucleotides outside the gene matches: 19. CDR3 sequence (DNA): TGTGCCAGCAGGTTCCCCCCACGGGACAGAAGACTGTACCAAGAGACCCAGTACTTC. Translation gives CASRFPPRDRRLYQETQYF.